Following are 18 T cell receptor beta chains from one sample sequenced in a study of early T cells in non-severe SARS-CoV-2 infection. TCRdb reprocessed the 5' RACE reads via MiXCR and lists one record per CDR3 protein. The data show tens of thousands of distinct CDR3 sequences, roughly 8.2% seen once. Source material: whole blood. The origin of the receptors is an adult who was a healthcare worker with PCR-confirmed SARS-CoV-2 infection or an uninfected control (not recorded which).

V gene TRBV10-2 combines with J gene TRBJ2-1; 7 bases are shared with TRBD1. This CDR3 is 13 amino acids long. The germline CDR1 and CDR2 sequences are WSHSY and SAAADI. V was clipped by 6 bases and J by 6 bases; unmatched bases: 5. The CDR3: CASSPDRVNEQFF. The CDR3 DNA reads as TGCGCCAGCAGCCCAGACAGGGTCAATGAGCAGTTCTTC.

V usage is TRBV24-1 and J usage is TRBJ2-1; 7 bases map to TRBD1. The CDR3 length is 14 residues. Germline-derived CDR1 and CDR2 are KGHDR and SFDVKD. With 3 bases clipped from V and 7 bases from J, the junction kept 5 bases outside the gene matches. The CDR3 reads CATSDSRQGNEQFF. For the CDR3, the DNA is TGTGCCACCAGTGATAGTCGACAGGGTAATGAGCAGTTCTTC.

V usage is TRBV9 and J usage is TRBJ2-3, with 7 bases fitting TRBD2. Germline lookup yields CDR1 SGDLS and CDR2 YYNGEE. After removal of 6 bases from V and 4 bases from J, the junction contained 11 bases not matched to a gene. The CDR3 has 15 amino acids. CDR3 region: CASNRAAREADTQYF. CDR3 nucleotides: TGTGCCAGCAACCGTGCGGCCCGGGAGGCAGATACGCAGTATTTT.

The rearrangement links TRBV28 to TRBJ2-7, with 8 positions matching TRBD2. The junction had 9 bases not matched to a gene; V was cut back by 3 bases and J by 5 bases. Germline CDR1 and CDR2: MDHEN and SYDVKM. This CDR3 is built from 15 residues. CDR3 amino acids: CASSFRVAGFHEQYF. The CDR3 DNA reads as TGTGCCAGCAGTTTTAGGGTAGCGGGATTTCACGAGCAGTACTTC.

This chain's CDR3 is CASSILPGTSGRAGETQYF. The CDR3 nucleotides read TGTGCCAGCAGCATCCTGCCCGGGACTAGCGGGAGGGCCGGGGAGACCCAGTACTTC. The chain employs TRBV7-9 and TRBJ2-5, with TRBD2 identical over 16 bases. Trimming took 5 bases from V and 5 from J; bases not matched to a gene: 14. The germline gives CDR1 SEHNR, CDR2 FQNEAQ (reference sequence). The CDR3 is 19 amino acids.

The chain employs TRBV2 and TRBJ2-7, with 13 positions matching TRBD2. With 3 bases clipped from V and 7 bases from J, the junction kept 6 bases outside the gene matches. Germline CDR1 reads SNHLY; CDR2 reads FYNNEI. The CDR3 spans 15 residues. The CDR3 DNA reads as TGTGCCAGCAGTGATGGGACTAGCGGGATGGGGGAGCAGTACTTC. This sequence encodes CASSDGTSGMGEQYF.

The chain couples TRBV12-3 or TRBV12-4 to TRBJ2-1, with D unclear. This CDR3 has 13 amino acids. V was shortened by 2 bases and J by 2 bases, with 4 bases between the two germline ends. CDR3: CASSLTAYNEQFF. CDR3 coding DNA: TGTGCCAGCAGTTTAACAGCCTACAATGAGCAGTTCTTC.

This clonotype was detected a few times. The chain recombines TRBV7-8 with TRBJ1-3, with D unresolved. The CDR3 totals 13 residues. V was shortened by 3 bases and J by 4 bases, with 7 bases between the two germline ends. Germline assignment: CDR1 SGHVS and CDR2 FQNEAQ. CDR3 residues: CASSLTLGNTIYF. The CDR3 DNA is TGTGCCAGCAGCTTGACCCTCGGAAACACCATATATTTT.

In its sample, this clonotype was seen a few times. The V and J genes are TRBV20-1 and TRBJ2-7; TRBD2 matches 12 bases. The CDR3 loop spans 15 amino acids. Per germline, CDR1 DFQATT and CDR2 SNEGSKA (reference sequence). V dropped 1 base and J dropped 4; count of bases not matched to a gene: 5. This chain's CDR3 is CSARGLAGGLYEQYF. The CDR3 coding sequence is TGCAGTGCTAGAGGTCTAGCGGGGGGGCTGTACGAGCAGTACTTC.

This clonotype came up a few times. The chain couples TRBV18 to TRBJ2-5, with D possibly being TRBD1 (5 bases). This CDR3 comprises 14 residues. The V gene's germline CDR1 is KGHSH and CDR2 LQKENI. V dropped 3 bases and J dropped 1 base, with 9 bases sitting between them. The chain's CDR3 is CASSPTGGQETQYF. In nucleotides, the CDR3 is TGTGCCAGCTCACCTACAGGTGGCCAAGAGACCCAGTACTTC.

V and J are TRBV14 and TRBJ1-2; no reliable D call. Trimming pared 1 base from V and 3 bases from J, leaving 9 bases between. This CDR3 contains 14 residues. Germline V gene sequence: CDR1 SGHDN, CDR2 FVKESK. The CDR3 DNA is TGTGCCAGCAGCCAAGGATCCGGCTACTATGGCTACACCTTC. Translated, it gives CASSQGSGYYGYTF.

This clonotype appeared a few times. The chain is built from TRBV7-2 and TRBJ2-1, with TRBD2 matching over 15 bases. Per germline, CDR1 SGHTA and CDR2 FQGNSA. This CDR3 spans 15 amino acids. Trimming at V came to 11 bases and at J to 7 bases, leaving 9 bases not matched to a gene. The CDR3 DNA reads TGTGCCGTACAAATAGGGACTAGCGGGAGGAATGAGCAGTTCTTC. This translates into CAVQIGTSGRNEQFF.

The chain recombines TRBV12-5 with TRBJ2-1, with TRBD2 matching 8 bases. The CDR3 loop spans 16 amino acids. The germline V gene encodes CDR1 LGHNT and CDR2 FRNRAP. V shed 1 base and J 4 bases; nucleotides not matched to a gene: 6. The CDR3 region has the DNA TGTGCTAGTGGTTTGGCTACTAGCGGCCCTTACAATGAGCAGTTCTTC. Translating gives CASGLATSGPYNEQFF.

The chain has TRBV20-1 and TRBJ2-3; no reliable D call. The V and J ends lost 3 bases and 2 bases respectively, with 6 bases between them. Looked up from germline, CDR1 is DFQATT and CDR2 is SNEGSKA (reference sequence). The CDR3 has 12 residues. Written as DNA, the CDR3 is TGCAGTGCTAGTCGGGCCACAGATACGCAGTATTTT. The encoded protein is CSASRATDTQYF.

This clonotype was picked up a small number of times. The J gene is TRBJ2-7, the V gene TRBV20-1; perhaps TRBD1 as D (6 bases). The germline V and J ends were trimmed by 4 bases and 2 bases, with 12 bases remaining between them. The germline V gene has CDR1 DFQATT and CDR2 SNEGSKA (reference sequence). The CDR3 runs 13 residues. CDR3 residues: CSAKQGRAYEQYF. CDR3 DNA sequence: TGCAGTGCTAAACAGGGTAGGGCCTACGAGCAGTACTTC.

This clonotype has a handful of counts. This sequence joins TRBV5-1 and TRBJ1-5; D ambiguous. The ends were cut back, 4 bases at V and 1 base at J, with 12 bases in the middle. Germline V gene data show CDR1 as SGHRS and CDR2 as YFSETQ. The CDR3 has 15 residues. DNA of the CDR3: TGCGCCAGCAGCCCCACGGACCCCAGCAATCAGCCCCAGCATTTT. It encodes CASSPTDPSNQPQHF.

This clonotype was counted between two and nine times. The chain joins TRBV11-2 to TRBJ2-3; 13 bases line up with TRBD2. Germline CDR1 reads SGHAT; CDR2 reads FQNNGV. The CDR3 runs to 15 residues. V was pared by 3 bases and J by 10 bases, with 7 bases of the junction left unmatched. The CDR3 spells CASSFGTSGEMAQYF. The CDR3 DNA reads TGTGCCAGCAGCTTTGGGACTAGCGGGGAGATGGCGCAGTATTTT.

This clonotype was observed a handful of times. CDR3 in DNA: TGTGCCAGCAGCCACCCTACCGGGACGGATGACTACGAGCAGTACTTC. This sequence encodes CASSHPTGTDDYEQYF. J is TRBJ2-7 and V is TRBV3-1; either TRBD1 or TRBD2 may fit D (5 bases each). Trimming took off 3 bases at V and 3 bases at J, with 18 bases between the two ends. CDR1 and CDR2 (germline): LGHDT, YNNKEL (reference sequence). The CDR3 totals 16 residues.